This T cell receptor beta chain stems from a study of blood T cell repertoires in COVID-19. Whole-study context: Researchers got acute and convalescent COVID-19 samples from the United States, Italy and Spain. PBMCs, B-cell-depleted T cells, or T cells provided the cDNA or gDNA that made up the material.

Authors' analysis steps: Nucleated cell counts were estimated from reference gene primer amplification. The repertoire was sequenced with immunoSEQ multiplex PCR; TCRdb's copy has only in-frame clones and lacks some. Clone size and V and J calls were adopted from that table, with D and trimming inferred from the DNA. The table includes 45,000 to 60,000 clones, around 83% detected once. This TCR was sampled from a woman in her sixties with acute or convalescent COVID-19. Sequenced input: peripheral blood.

The CDR3 here is CASSLRAGQETQYF. The CDR3 DNA reads TGTGCCAGCAGCCTCCGCGCGGGACAAGAGACCCAGTACTTC. The chain combines TRBV3-1 (or the pseudogene TRBV3-2) with TRBJ2-5; TRBD2 might be the D (6 bases). CDR3 length: 14 residues. Trimming took 4 bases from V and 2 from J, leaving 11 bases between them. The germline gives CDR1 LGHDT, CDR2 YNNKEL (reference sequence).